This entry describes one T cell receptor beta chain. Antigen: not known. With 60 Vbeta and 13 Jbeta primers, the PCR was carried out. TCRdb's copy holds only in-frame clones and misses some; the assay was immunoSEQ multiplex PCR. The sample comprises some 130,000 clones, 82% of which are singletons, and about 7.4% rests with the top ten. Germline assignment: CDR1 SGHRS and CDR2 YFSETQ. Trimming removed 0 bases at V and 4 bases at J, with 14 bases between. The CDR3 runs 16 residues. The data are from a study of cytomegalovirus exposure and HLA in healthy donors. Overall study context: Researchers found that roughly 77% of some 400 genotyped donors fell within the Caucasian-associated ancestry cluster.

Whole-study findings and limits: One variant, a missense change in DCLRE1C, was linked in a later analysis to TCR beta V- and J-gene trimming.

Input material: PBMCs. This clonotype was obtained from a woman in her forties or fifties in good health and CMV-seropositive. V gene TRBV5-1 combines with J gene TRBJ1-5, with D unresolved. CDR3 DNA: TGCGCCAGCAGCTTGGTTCGCCAGGCCCAAAATCAGCCCCAGCATTTT. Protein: CASSLVRQAQNQPQHF.